This TCR beta chain was identified during a study of T cell repertoires in cytomegalovirus infection. Whole-study findings and limits: Ex vivo responses were dominated by HLA-C-restricted CMV-specific TCR beta clonotypes.

V was trimmed by 5 bases and J by 9 bases, leaving 23 bases between them. The CDR3 sequence is 16 residues long. Germline CDR1 SGHTA, CDR2 FQGNSA. TCRdb redid the calling of the reads with MiXCR, one entry per CDR3 protein. The sample holds fewer than 1,000,000 distinct CDR3 sequences, roughly 30% seen once. The sample holds a few counts of this clonotype. As yet, its antigen is unknown. The chain uses TRBV7-2 and TRBJ2-1, with D possibly TRBD2 on 7 matching bases. The source is a human donor in good health (CMV status not recorded). Some clones in this sample may be carry-over from other donors' samples. Sequenced here: cultured CD8+ T cells from PBMCs, sampled from culture after CMV antigen stimulation. The CDR3 DNA reads as TGTGCCAGCAGCGGTGGTGGGGGGGGGGCCGCTTTTGAGCAGTTCTTC. Amino acids: CASSGGGGGAAFEQFF.